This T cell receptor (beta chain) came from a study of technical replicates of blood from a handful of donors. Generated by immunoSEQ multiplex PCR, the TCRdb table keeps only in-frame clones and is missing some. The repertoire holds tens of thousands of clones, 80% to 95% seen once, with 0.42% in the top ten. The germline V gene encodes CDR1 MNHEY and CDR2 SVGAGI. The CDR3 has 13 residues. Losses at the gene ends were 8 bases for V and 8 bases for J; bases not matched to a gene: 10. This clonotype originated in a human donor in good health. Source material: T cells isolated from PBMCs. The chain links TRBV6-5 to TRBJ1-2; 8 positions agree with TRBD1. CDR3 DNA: TGTGCCAGCCACAAGGACAGGGCCGGGGGCTACACCTTC. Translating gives CASHKDRAGGYTF.